This T cell receptor (beta chain) was retrieved from a study of T cell repertoires in cytomegalovirus infection. This CDR3 spans 14 amino acids. The germline V gene has CDR1 DFQATT and CDR2 SNEGSKA (reference sequence). V lost 1 base to trimming and J lost 2 bases, with 12 bases between them. A single count supports this clonotype. Each CDR3 protein is one row after TCRdb ran MiXCR on the reads. The sample carries around 630,000 distinct CDR3 sequences, approximately 25% recorded once. This TCR came from a human donor in good health (CMV status not recorded). Some clones in this sample may be carry-over from other donors' samples. The source material was CD8+ T cells from PBMCs. The chain combines TRBV20-1 with TRBJ2-7; either TRBD1 or TRBD2 may fit D (7 bases each). Written as DNA, the CDR3 is TGCAGTGCTAGAGCAGGGGGGGGGGCCTACGAGCAGTACGTC. As protein: CSARAGGGAYEQYV.